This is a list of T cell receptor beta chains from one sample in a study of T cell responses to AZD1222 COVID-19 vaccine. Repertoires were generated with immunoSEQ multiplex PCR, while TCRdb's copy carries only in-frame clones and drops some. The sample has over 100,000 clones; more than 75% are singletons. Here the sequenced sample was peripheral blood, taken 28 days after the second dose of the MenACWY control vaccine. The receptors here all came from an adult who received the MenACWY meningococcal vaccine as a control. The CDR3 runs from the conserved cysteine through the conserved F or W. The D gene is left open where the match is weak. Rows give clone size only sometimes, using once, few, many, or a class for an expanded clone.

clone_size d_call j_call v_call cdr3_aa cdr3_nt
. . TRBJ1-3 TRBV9 CASSVDSPRTGTIYF TGTGCCAGCAGCGTAGATAGCCCTAGGACCGGCACCATATATTTT
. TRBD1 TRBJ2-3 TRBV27 CASSLKIRDRRDTDTQYF TGTGCCAGCAGTTTAAAGATTAGGGACAGGAGAGACACAGATACGCAGTATTTT
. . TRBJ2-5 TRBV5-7 CASSPPGLQETQYF TGTGCCAGCAGCCCACCGGGCCTCCAAGAGACCCAGTACTTC
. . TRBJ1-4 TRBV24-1 CATSDEQGKLFF TGTGCCACCAGTGATGAACAGGGAAAACTGTTTTTT
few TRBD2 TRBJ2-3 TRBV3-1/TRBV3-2 CASSPVAGGSADTQYF TGTGCCAGCAGCCCCGTAGCGGGGGGTAGTGCAGATACGCAGTATTTT
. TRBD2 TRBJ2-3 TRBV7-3 CASSLFRGGTDTQYF TGTGCCAGCAGCCTCTTCCGGGGGGGCACAGATACGCAGTATTTT
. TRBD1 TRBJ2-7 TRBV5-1 CASSAGTVIYEQYF TGCGCCAGCAGCGCTGGGACAGTTATCTACGAGCAGTACTTC
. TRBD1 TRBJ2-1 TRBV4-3 CASSQEPKGTGPYNEQFF TGCGCCAGCAGCCAGGAACCTAAGGGGACAGGGCCCTACAATGAGCAGTTCTTC
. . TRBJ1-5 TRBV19 CASSTPGGNQPQHF TGTGCCAGTAGTACCCCCGGGGGCAATCAGCCCCAGCATTTT
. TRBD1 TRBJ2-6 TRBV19 CASGTASGANVLTF TGTGCCAGCGGGACAGCCTCTGGGGCCAACGTCCTGACTTTC
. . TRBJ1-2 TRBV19 CASSPSREDGYTF TGTGCCAGTAGTCCTTCCCGGGAGGATGGCTACACCTTC
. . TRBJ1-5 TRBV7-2 CASSPGSWDGRGNQPQHF TGTGCCAGCAGTCCGGGATCTTGGGACGGACGGGGCAATCAGCCCCAGCATTTT
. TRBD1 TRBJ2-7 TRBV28 CASSTPGQVGQYF TGTGCCAGCAGTACCCCTGGACAGGTGGGGCAGTACTTC
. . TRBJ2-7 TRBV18 CASSPPGTGEQYF TGTGCCAGCTCACCACCAGGAACTGGGGAGCAGTACTTC
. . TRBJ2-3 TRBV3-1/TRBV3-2 CASSQRGSGTDTQYF TGTGCCAGCAGCCAACGGGGTAGCGGCACAGATACGCAGTATTTT
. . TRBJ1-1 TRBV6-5 CASSAVGGLNTEAFF TGTGCCAGCAGCGCCGTAGGGGGACTGAACACTGAAGCTTTCTTT
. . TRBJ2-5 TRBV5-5 CASSLGSGSEETQYF TGTGCCAGCAGCTTGGGCTCCGGGTCAGAAGAGACCCAGTACTTC
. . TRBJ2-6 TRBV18 CASSEGPPSGANVLTF TGTGCCAGCTCAGAGGGACCCCCCTCTGGGGCCAACGTCCTGACTTTC
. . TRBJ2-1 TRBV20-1 CSAPSQAEQFF TGCAGTGCTCCGTCCCAGGCGGAGCAGTTCTTC